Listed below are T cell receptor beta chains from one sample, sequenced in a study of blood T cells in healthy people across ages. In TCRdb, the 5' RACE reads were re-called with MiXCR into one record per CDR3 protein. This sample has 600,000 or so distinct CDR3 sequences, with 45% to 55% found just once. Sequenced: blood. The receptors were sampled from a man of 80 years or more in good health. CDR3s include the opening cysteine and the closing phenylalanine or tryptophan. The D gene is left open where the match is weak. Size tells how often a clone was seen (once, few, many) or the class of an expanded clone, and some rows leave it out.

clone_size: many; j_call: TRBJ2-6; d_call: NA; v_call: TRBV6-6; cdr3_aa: CASSYYSSGANVLTF; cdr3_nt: TGTGCCAGCAGTTATTACAGCTCTGGGGCCAACGTCCTGACTTTC
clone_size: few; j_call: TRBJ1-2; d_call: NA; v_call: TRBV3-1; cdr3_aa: CASSQDLTDYGYTF; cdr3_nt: TGTGCCAGCAGCCAAGATCTCACAGACTATGGCTACACCTTC
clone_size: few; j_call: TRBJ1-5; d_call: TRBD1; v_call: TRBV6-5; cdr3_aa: CASSPNRGLAQPRHF; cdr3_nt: TGTGCCAGCAGTCCCAACAGGGGGCTGGCTCAGCCCCGGCATTTT
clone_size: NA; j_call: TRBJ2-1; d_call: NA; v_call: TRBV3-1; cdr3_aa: CASSQVTGDQFF; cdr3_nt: TGTGCCAGCAGCCAAGTAACGGGAGATCAGTTCTTC
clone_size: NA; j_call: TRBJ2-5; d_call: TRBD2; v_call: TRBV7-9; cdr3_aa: CASSLPAGGLGETQYF; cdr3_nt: TGTGCCAGCAGCTTACCAGCGGGGGGCCTTGGGGAGACCCAGTACTTC
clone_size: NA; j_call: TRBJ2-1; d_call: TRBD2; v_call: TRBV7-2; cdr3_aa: CASSLLPATSGGRGEQFF; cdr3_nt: TGTGCCAGCAGCTTACTCCCCGCGACTAGCGGGGGGCGAGGTGAGCAGTTCTTC
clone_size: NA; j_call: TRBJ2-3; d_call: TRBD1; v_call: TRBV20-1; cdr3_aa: CSAVVGTAYKDTQYF; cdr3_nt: TGCAGTGCTGTAGTCGGGACAGCCTATAAAGATACGCAGTATTTT
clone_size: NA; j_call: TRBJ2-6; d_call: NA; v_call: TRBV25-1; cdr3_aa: CASSGGAFSGANVLTF; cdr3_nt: TGTGCCAGCAGTGGTGGAGCCTTCTCTGGGGCCAACGTCCTGACTTTC
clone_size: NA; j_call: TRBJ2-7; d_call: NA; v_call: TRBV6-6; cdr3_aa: CASSYPRTGNYEQYF; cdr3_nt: TGTGCCAGCAGTTACCCCCGGACTGGAAACTACGAGCAGTACTTC
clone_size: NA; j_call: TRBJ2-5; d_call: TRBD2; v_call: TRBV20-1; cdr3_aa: CSARGETGGSETQYF; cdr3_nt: TGCAGTGCTAGGGGCGAGACGGGGGGATCCGAGACCCAGTACTTC
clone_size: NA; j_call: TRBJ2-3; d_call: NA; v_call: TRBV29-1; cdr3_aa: CSVDLASTDTQYF; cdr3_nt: TGCAGCGTTGATTTAGCTAGCACAGATACGCAGTATTTT
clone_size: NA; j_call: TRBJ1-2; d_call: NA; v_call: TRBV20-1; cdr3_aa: CSIQSNYGYTF; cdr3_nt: TGCAGTATACAGTCTAACTATGGCTACACCTTC
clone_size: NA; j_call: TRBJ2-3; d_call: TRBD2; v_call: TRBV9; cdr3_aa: CASSVGGRDPANTQYF; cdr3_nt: TGTGCCAGCAGCGTGGGAGGGCGGGACCCAGCAAATACGCAGTATTTT
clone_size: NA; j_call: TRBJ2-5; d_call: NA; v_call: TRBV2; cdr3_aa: CASNSGRGETQYF; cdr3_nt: TGTGCCAGCAATAGCGGCAGGGGAGAGACCCAGTACTTC
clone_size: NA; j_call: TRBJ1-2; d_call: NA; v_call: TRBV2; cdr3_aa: CASSGRQVTYGYTF; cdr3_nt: TGTGCCAGCAGTGGCCGACAGGTAACTTACGGCTACACCTTC
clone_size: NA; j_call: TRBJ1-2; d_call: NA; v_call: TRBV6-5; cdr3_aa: CASSYSGYGQNYGCTF; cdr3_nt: NA
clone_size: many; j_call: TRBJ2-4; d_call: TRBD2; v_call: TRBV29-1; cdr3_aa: CTIPGRQYF; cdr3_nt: TGCACGATCCCCGGGAGGCAGTACTTC